The 21 T cell receptor beta chains in this list originate from one sample, sequenced in a study of naive and memory T cell subsets. Four PCR rounds used nested alpha and beta constant region primers plus the SP2 primer. TCRdb re-analysed the 5' RACE reads in MiXCR, keeping a single row per CDR3 protein. The table lists about 48,000 distinct CDR3 sequences, around 4.7% of them singletons. An oligonucleotide containing a UMI was ligated to the 3' end of TCR cDNA. The receptors shown here come from a female donor in good health.

This clonotype was recorded at least ten times. The V call is TRBV10-3, the J call TRBJ2-7; possibly TRBD2 for D (6 bases). V lost 5 bases and J lost 2, with 10 bases in between. CDR1 and CDR2 from the germline V gene are ENHRY and SYGVKD. The CDR3 extends over 13 amino acids. The CDR3 nucleotides read TGTGCCATCAGTCCGGGACTGACCTACGAGCAGTACTTC. Residues: CAISPGLTYEQYF.

This clonotype has a count of ten or more. This rearrangement joins TRBV19 to TRBJ2-7; 7 bases are shared with TRBD2. Losses at the gene ends were 6 bases for V and 0 bases for J; bases not matched to a gene: 8. This CDR3 is 15 amino acids long. CDR1 and CDR2 from the germline V gene are LNHDA and SQIVND (reference sequence). CDR3 DNA sequence: TGTGCCAGTAGAATGGGCCTAGCGGCCTCCTACGAGCAGTACTTC. As protein: CASRMGLAASYEQYF.

This clonotype was seen at least ten times. The chain links TRBV28 to TRBJ1-2; D gene ambiguous. Germline CDR1 MDHEN, CDR2 SYDVKM. The CDR3 spans 13 residues. The V end was cut by 7 bases, the J end by 0 bases, with 9 bases between. The CDR3 nucleotides are TGTGCCAGCACCATAAGGGCTAACTATGGCTACACCTTC. Translating it yields CASTIRANYGYTF.

On this clonotype: One junction end does not reproduce the germline sequence, and a read error may be involved. This chain links TRBV7-9 with TRBJ1-2; the D gene is possibly TRBD1 (6 bases). CDR3 length equals 14 residues. Germline V gene data show CDR1 as SEHNR and CDR2 as FQNEAQ (reference sequence). The CDR3 DNA sequence: TGTGCCAGCTCCGCTCAAGGGGGGAACTATGGCGACACCTTC. Amino acid sequence: CASSAQGGNYGDTF.

V is TRBV5-1 and J is TRBJ2-3; 12 bases line up with TRBD2. This CDR3 spans 15 amino acids. The V and J ends lost 4 bases and 4 bases, in that order; junction bases with no gene match: 4. CDR1 is SGHRS and CDR2 is YFSETQ in the germline V gene. For the CDR3, the DNA is TGCGCCAGCAGCCTAGCGGGAGGGCCTCCAGATACGCAGTATTTT. Protein sequence: CASSLAGGPPDTQYF.

This clonotype was picked up a small number of times. The chain carries TRBV28 and TRBJ2-5; D may be TRBD1 (5 bases). There are 12 residues in the CDR3. Trimming took off 3 bases at V and 3 bases at J, with 5 bases between the two ends. The germline gives CDR1 MDHEN, CDR2 SYDVKM. DNA of the CDR3: TGTGCCAGCAGTTTCAGGGAAGAGACCCAGTACTTC. Encoded protein: CASSFREETQYF.

This clonotype came up many times. The chain uses TRBV5-6 and TRBJ2-7; 8 nucleotides agree with TRBD2. Germline CDR1 is SGHDT and CDR2 is YYEEEE. The CDR3 consists of 12 residues. J was trimmed by 7 bases and V by 4 bases; bases with no gene match: 4. This chain's CDR3 is CASSSGGWEQYF. DNA of the CDR3: TGTGCCAGCAGCAGCGGGGGATGGGAGCAGTACTTC.

This clonotype was recorded many times. The V call is TRBV11-2, the J call TRBJ1-2, with a possible D match to TRBD1 (5 bases). Looked up from germline, CDR1 is SGHAT and CDR2 is FQNNGV. The CDR3 has 17 amino acids. V was shortened by 4 bases and J by 4 bases, with 22 bases between the two germline ends. The CDR3, as DNA: TGTGCCAGCAGCTCTAGCCCCAATGGGGCAGGGATCTATGGCTACACCTTC. Its translation is CASSSSPNGAGIYGYTF.

This clonotype was seen many times. This chain joins TRBV28 and TRBJ1-1; D remains ambiguous. Trimming took off 7 bases at V and 3 bases at J, with 15 bases between the two ends. Germline-derived CDR1 and CDR2 are MDHEN and SYDVKM. The CDR3 contains 14 residues. CDR3 sequence: CASNPLLEDTEAFF. In nucleotides, the CDR3 is TGTGCCAGCAACCCCTTGCTTGAGGACACTGAAGCTTTCTTT.

This clonotype was seen at least ten times. The J gene is TRBJ2-7, the V gene TRBV7-2; D is undetermined. Germline CDR1 and CDR2: SGHTA and FQGNSA. Trimming stripped 5 bases from V and 2 bases from J, with 13 bases between. This CDR3 spans 14 amino acids. The CDR3 DNA sequence: TGTGCCAGCAGCCCACCCCCGACAACCTACGAGCAGTACTTC. Translation: CASSPPPTTYEQYF. The full variable domain, with the rest looked up from reference TRBV7-2 and TRBJ2-7, is GAGVSQSPSNKVTEKGKDVELRCDPISGHTALYWYRQSLGQGLEFLIYFQGNSAPDKSGLPSDRFSAERTGGSVSTLTIQRTQQEDSAVYLCASSPPPTTYEQYFGPGTRLTVT.

On this clonotype itself: A read error may explain this, as a much larger clone is one base away. The chain recombines TRBV10-3 with TRBJ2-3, with a weak D call TRBD2 (7 bases). The ends were cut back, 6 bases at V and 3 bases at J, with 13 bases in the middle. Germline V gene data show CDR1 as ENHRY and CDR2 as SYGVKD. CDR3 length: 14 residues. The CDR3 DNA follows: TGTGCCATCAGCCGGACAGCGGGAACAGATACGCAGTATTTT. It specifies CAISRTAGTDTQYF.

This clonotype showed up many times. The chain uses TRBV18 and TRBJ2-7; D is perhaps TRBD1 (5 bases). Between the trimmed V and J ends, which lost 1 base and 7 bases, there was a span of 17 bases. CDR1 and CDR2 from the germline V gene are KGHSH and LQKENI. This CDR3 is 15 amino acids long. The CDR3: CASSPLQGGEGEQYF. The CDR3 DNA is TGTGCCAGCTCACCACTCCAGGGTGGAGAAGGGGAGCAGTACTTC. Filled out from reference TRBV18 and TRBJ2-7, the complete variable domain reads NAGVMQNPRHLVRRRGQEARLRCSPMKGHSHVYWYRQLPEEGLKFMVYLQKENIIDESGMPKERFSAEFPKEGPSILRIQQVVRGDSAAYFCASSPLQGGEGEQYFGPGTRLTVT.

In this sample, this clonotype turned up many times. The chain couples TRBV18 to TRBJ2-7; weak D call: TRBD1 (6 bases). The CDR3 covers 14 residues. Trimming removed 3 bases from V and 5 bases from J, with 14 bases in between. Germline V gene lookup returns CDR1 KGHSH and CDR2 LQKENI. The CDR3 sequence: CASSPGDPGDEQYF. CDR3 nucleotide sequence: TGTGCCAGCTCACCTGGGGACCCAGGGGACGAGCAGTACTTC.

This chain uses TRBV7-3 with TRBJ2-5; perhaps TRBD1 as D (6 bases). Trimming removed 3 bases from V and 1 base from J, with 12 bases in between. The CDR3 runs 15 residues. CDR1 SGHTA and CDR2 FQGTGA come from the germline V gene. The DNA for the CDR3 is TGTGCCAGCAGCTTTCAGGGGACCTTCCAAGAGACCCAGTACTTC. This gives the protein CASSFQGTFQETQYF.

This clonotype was found many times. This chain uses TRBV6-1 with TRBJ2-7, with D perhaps matching TRBD2 (5 bases). The CDR3 has 15 residues. Trimming cost V 1 base and J 3 bases, with 13 bases left between them. Germline V gene sequence: CDR1 MNHNS, CDR2 SASEGT. CDR3 sequence reads: CASSEEYEGIYEQYF. CDR3 in DNA: TGTGCCAGCAGTGAAGAGTACGAGGGTATCTACGAGCAGTACTTC.

This clonotype was found many times. This rearrangement joins TRBV12-3 or TRBV12-4 to TRBJ2-1; no clear D. V lost 5 bases, J lost 2 bases, and 10 bases lay in between. This CDR3 spans 14 amino acids. The CDR3 nucleotides read TGTGCCAGCAGTCCTTGGACGACCTACAATGAGCAGTTCTTC. It codes for CASSPWTTYNEQFF.

Many counts were recorded for this clonotype. The V and J genes are TRBV9 and TRBJ2-5; no reliable D call. Deletions cut 4 bases from V and 3 bases from J, with 7 bases between. CDR1 SGDLS and CDR2 YYNGEE come from the germline V gene. The length of the CDR3 is 12 residues. This CDR3 is CASSRREETQYF. As DNA, the CDR3 is TGTGCCAGCAGCAGAAGAGAAGAGACCCAGTACTTC.

With regard to this clonotype: Since a much larger clone is just one base distant, this may be a read error. J is TRBJ2-1 and V is TRBV5-1; 10 bases align to TRBD2. There are 15 residues in the CDR3. J was trimmed by 4 bases and V by 7 bases; bases with no gene match: 8. Germline-derived CDR1 and CDR2 are SGHRS and YFSETQ. The CDR3, as DNA: TGCGCCAGCGGCTGGACTAGCGGAATATACAATGAGCAGTTCTTC. This translates into CASGWTSGIYNEQFF.

This clonotype was counted ten times or more. This rearrangement joins TRBV29-1 to TRBJ2-5, with D unresolved. The V gene's germline CDR1 is SQVTM and CDR2 ANQGSEA. This CDR3 comprises 14 residues. Trimming shortened V by 6 bases and J by 2 bases, and 16 bases separated the two germline ends. In nucleotides, the CDR3 is TGCAGCGTACTTACGGATTCCGCTCAAGAGACCCAGTACTTC. It codes for CSVLTDSAQETQYF.

Comments on this clonotype: The junction differs from germline at one of its ends, possibly a read error. V usage is TRBV5-1 and J usage is TRBJ1-2; D gene ambiguous. There are 15 residues in the CDR3. Germline V gene lookup returns CDR1 SGHRS and CDR2 YFSETQ. The CDR3 sequence is CASSLVVNSNNGDTF. CDR3 coding DNA: TGCGCCAGCAGCTTGGTAGTGAACAGTAACAATGGCGACACCTTC.

This clonotype came up many times. The V call is TRBV5-4, the J call TRBJ1-1, with D possibly TRBD1 on 5 matching bases. CDR1 is SGHNT, CDR2 YYREEE, per germline (reference sequence). The CDR3 consists of 14 residues. V was trimmed by 0 bases and J by 5 bases, leaving 11 bases between them. CDR3 sequence: CASSLDRGWTEAFF. DNA of the CDR3: TGTGCCAGCAGCTTGGATCGGGGGTGGACTGAAGCTTTCTTT.